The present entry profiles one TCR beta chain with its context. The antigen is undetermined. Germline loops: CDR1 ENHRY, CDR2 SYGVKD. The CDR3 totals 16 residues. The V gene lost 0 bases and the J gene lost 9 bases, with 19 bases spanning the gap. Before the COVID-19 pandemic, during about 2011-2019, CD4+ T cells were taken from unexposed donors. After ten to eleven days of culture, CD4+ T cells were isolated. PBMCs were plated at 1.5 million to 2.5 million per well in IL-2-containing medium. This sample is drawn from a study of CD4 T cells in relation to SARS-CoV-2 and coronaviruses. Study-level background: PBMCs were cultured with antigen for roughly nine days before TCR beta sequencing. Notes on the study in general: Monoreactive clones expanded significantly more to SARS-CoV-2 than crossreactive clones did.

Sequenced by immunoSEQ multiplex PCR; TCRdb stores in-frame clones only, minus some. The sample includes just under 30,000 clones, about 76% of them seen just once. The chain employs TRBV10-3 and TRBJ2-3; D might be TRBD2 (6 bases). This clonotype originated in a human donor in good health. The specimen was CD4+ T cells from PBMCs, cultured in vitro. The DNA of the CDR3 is TGTGCCATCAGTGAGTCTGCGCGGGGAGGAGGCTGGACGCAGTATTTT. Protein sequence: CAISESARGGGWTQYF.